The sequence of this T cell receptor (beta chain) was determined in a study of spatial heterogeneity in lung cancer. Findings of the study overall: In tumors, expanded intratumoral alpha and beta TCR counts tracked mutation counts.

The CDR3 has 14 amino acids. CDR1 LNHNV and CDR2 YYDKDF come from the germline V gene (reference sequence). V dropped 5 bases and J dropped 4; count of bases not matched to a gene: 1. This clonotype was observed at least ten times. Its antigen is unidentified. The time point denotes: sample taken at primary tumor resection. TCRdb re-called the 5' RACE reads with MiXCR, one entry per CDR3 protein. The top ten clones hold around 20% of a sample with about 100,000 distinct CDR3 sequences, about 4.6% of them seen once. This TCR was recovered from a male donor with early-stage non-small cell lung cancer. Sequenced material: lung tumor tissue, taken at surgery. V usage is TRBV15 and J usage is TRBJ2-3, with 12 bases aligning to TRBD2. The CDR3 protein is CATSSSGRADTQYF. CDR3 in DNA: TGTGCCACCAGCTCTAGCGGGAGGGCAGATACGCAGTATTTT.